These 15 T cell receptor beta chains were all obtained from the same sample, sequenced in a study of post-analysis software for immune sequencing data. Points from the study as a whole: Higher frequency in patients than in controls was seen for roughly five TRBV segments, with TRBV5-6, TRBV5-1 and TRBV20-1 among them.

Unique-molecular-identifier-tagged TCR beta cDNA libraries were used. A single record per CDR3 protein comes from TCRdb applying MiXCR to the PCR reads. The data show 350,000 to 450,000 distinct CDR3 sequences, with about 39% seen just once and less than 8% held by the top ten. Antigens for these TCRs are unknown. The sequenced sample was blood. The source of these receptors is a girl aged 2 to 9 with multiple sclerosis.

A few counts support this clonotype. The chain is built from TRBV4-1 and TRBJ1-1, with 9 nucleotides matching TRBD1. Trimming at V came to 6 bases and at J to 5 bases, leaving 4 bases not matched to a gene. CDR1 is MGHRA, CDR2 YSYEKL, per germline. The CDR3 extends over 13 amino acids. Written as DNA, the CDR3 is TGCGCCAGCAGAAGGACAGGGGTGACTGAAGCTTTCTTT. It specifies CASRRTGVTEAFF.

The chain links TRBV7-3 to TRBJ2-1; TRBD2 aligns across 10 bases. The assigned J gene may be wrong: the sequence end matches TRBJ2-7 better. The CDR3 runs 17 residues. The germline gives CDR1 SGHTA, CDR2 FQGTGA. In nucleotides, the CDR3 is TGTGCCAGCAGCTTAGGGGCTAGCGGGAGATCCAACAATGAGCAGTACTTC. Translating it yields CASSLGASGRSNNEQYF.

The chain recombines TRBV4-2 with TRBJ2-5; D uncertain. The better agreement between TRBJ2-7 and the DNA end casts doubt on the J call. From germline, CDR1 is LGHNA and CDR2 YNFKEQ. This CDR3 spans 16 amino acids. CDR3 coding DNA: TGTGCCAGCAGCCAAGATGCCGAGGAACCCGCTAGCGAGCAGTACTTC. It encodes CASSQDAEEPASEQYF.

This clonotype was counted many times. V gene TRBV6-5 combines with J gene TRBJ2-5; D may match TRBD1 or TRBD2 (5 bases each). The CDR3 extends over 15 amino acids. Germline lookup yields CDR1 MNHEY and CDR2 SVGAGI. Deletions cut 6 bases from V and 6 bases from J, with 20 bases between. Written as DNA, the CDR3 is TGTGCCAGCAGCATTACTGGGACCCTCAGGAAGACCCAGTACTTC. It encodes CASSITGTLRKTQYF.

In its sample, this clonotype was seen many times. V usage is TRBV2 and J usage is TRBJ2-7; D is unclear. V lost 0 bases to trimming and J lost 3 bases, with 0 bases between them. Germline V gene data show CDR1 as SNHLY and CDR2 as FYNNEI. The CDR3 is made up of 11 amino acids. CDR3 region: CASSEAYEQYF. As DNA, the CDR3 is TGTGCCAGCAGTGAAGCCTACGAGCAGTACTTC.

CDR3 bases: TGCAGCGTTTCCCCGCGGGGGTACAACTACGAGCAGTACTTC. This encodes CSVSPRGYNYEQYF. The chain couples TRBV29-1 to TRBJ2-7; 7 bases are a match to TRBD2. After removal of 5 bases from V and 3 bases from J, the junction contained 10 bases not matched to a gene. Germline V lookup: CDR1 SQVTM, CDR2 ANQGSEA. The CDR3 is 14 residues long.

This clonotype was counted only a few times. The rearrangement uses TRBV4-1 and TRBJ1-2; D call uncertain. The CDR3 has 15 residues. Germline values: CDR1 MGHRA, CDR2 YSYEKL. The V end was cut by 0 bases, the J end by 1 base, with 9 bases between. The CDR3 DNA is TGCGCCAGCAGCCAAGAGACAACGCTTAACTATGGCTACACCTTC. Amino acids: CASSQETTLNYGYTF.

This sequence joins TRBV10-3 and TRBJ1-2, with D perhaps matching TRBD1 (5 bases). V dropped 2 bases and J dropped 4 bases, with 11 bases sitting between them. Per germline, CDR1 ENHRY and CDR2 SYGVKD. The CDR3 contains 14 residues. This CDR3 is CAISEQGRFYGYTF. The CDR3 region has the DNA TGTGCCATCAGTGAGCAGGGACGGTTCTATGGCTACACCTTC.

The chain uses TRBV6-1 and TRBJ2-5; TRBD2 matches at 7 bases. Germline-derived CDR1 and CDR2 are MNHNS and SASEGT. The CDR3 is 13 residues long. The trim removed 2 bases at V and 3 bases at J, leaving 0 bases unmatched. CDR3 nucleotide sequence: TGTGCCAGCAGTGAACGGGGGGAAGAGACCCAGTACTTC. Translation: CASSERGEETQYF.

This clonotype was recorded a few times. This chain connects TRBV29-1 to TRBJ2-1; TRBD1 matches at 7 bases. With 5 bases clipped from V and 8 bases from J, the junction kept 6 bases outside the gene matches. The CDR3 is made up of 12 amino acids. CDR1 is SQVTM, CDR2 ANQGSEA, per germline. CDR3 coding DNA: TGCAGCGTTCTGCTACAGGGGTATGAGCAGTTCTTC. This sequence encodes CSVLLQGYEQFF.

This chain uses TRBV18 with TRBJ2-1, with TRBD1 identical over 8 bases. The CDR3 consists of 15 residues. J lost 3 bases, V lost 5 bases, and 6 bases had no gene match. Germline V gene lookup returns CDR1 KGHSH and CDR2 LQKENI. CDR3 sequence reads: CASSSRGQVYNEQFF. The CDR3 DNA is TGTGCCAGCTCATCGAGGGGACAGGTCTACAATGAGCAGTTCTTC.

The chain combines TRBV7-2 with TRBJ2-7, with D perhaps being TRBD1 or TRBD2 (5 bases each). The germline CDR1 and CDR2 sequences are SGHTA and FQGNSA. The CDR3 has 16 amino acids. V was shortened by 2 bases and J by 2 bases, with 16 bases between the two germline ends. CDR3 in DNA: TGTGCCAGCAGCTTATCAACGATGGGACGGCCCTACGAGCAGTACTTC. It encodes CASSLSTMGRPYEQYF.

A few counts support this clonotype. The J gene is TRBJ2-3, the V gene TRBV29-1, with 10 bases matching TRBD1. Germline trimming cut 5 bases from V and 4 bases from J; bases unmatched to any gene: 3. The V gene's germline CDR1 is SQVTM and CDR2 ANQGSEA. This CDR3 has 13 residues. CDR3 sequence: CSVRTGGADTQYF. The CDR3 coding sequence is TGCAGCGTTCGGACAGGGGGGGCAGATACGCAGTATTTT.

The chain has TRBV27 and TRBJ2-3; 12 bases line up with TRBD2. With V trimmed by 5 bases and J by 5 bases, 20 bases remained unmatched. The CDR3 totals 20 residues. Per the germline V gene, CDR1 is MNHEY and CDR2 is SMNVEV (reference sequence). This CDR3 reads CASSPAGATSGRTLRDTQYF. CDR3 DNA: TGTGCCAGCAGTCCAGCAGGGGCTACTAGCGGGAGGACCTTACGAGATACGCAGTATTTT.

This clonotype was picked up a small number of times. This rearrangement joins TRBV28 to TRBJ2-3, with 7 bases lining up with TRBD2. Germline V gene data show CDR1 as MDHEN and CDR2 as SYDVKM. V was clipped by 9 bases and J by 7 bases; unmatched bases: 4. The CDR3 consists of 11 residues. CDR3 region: CASGDYYTQYF. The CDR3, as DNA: TGTGCCAGTGGGGACTATTATACGCAGTATTTT.